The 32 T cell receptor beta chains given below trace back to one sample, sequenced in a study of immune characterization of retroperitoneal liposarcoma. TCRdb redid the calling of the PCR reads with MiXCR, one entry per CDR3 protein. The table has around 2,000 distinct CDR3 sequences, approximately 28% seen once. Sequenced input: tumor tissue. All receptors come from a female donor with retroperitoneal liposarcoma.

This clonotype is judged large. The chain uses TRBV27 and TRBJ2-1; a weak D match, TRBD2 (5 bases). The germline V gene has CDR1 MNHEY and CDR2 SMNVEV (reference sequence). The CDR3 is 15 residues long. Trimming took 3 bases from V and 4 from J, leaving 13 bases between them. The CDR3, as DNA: TGTGCCAGCAGTTTTCAACTAGTGGTATACAATGAGCAGTTCTTC. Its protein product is CASSFQLVVYNEQFF.

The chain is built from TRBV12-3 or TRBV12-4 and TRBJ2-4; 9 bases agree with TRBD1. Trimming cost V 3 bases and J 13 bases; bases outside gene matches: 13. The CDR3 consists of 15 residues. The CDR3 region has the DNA TGTGCCAGCAGTTTTGGACAGGGGATCGGAAATGAGCAGTACTTC. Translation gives CASSFGQGIGNEQYF.

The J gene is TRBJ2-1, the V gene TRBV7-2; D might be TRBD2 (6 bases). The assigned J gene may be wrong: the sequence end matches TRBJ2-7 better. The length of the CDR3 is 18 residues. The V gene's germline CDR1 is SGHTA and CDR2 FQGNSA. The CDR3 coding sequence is TGTGCCAGCAGCTTAGTTGTGTGGGAGGCAGGTTCCTACAATGAGCAGTACTTC. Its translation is CASSLVVWEAGSYNEQYF.

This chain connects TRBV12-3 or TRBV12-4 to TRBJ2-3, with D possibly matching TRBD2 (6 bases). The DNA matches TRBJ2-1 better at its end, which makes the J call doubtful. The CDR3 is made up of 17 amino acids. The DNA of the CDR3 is TGTGCCAGCAGCCCCCGAACTAGCACCTACCTTAGGGAGACCCAGTTCTTC. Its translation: CASSPRTSTYLRETQFF.

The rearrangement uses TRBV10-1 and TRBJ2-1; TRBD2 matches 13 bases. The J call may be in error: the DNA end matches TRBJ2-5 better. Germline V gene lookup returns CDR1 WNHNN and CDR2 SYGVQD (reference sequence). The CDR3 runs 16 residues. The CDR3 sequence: CASRGTSGVSQETQYF. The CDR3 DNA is TGCGCCAGCAGGGGGACTAGCGGGGTAAGCCAAGAGACCCAGTACTTC.

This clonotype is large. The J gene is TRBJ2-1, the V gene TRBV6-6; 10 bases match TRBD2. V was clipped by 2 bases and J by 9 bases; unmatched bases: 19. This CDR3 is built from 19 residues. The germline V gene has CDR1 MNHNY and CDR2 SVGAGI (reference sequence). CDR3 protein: CASSYVGLAVRGRTGEQFF. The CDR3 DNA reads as TGTGCCAGCAGTTACGTCGGACTAGCGGTAAGGGGTAGGACCGGTGAGCAGTTCTTC.

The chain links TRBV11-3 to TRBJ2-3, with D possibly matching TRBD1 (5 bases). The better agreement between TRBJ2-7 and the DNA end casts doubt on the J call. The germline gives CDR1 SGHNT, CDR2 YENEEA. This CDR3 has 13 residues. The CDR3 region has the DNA TGTGCCAGCAGCTCTGGACACCGCTACGAGCAGTACTTC. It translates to CASSSGHRYEQYF.

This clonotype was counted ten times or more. CDR3 sequence: CASSYSNPGGWGEGELFF. CDR3 in DNA: TGTGCCAGCAGTTACTCGAACCCCGGCGGATGGGGTGAGGGGGAGCTGTTTTTT. V and J are TRBV6-6 and TRBJ2-2; no clear D. The CDR3 consists of 18 residues. Trimming removed 0 bases at V and 8 bases at J, with 22 bases between. CDR1 is MNHNY and CDR2 is SVGAGI in the germline V gene (reference sequence).

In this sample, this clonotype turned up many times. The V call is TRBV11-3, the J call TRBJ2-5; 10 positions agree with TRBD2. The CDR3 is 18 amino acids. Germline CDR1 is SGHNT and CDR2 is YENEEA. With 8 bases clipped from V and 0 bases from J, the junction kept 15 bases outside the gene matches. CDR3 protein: CASSLGLAGVGYQETQYF. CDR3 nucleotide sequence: TGTGCCAGCTCCCTAGGGCTAGCGGGAGTAGGCTACCAAGAGACCCAGTACTTC.

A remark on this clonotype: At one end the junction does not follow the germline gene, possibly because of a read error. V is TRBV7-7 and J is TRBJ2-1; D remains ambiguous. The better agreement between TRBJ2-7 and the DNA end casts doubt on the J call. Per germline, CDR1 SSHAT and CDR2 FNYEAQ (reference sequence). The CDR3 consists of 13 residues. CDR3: CASSLRELGEQYF. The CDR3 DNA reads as TGTGCTAGCAGCTTAAGGGAATTGGGTGAGCAGTACTTC.

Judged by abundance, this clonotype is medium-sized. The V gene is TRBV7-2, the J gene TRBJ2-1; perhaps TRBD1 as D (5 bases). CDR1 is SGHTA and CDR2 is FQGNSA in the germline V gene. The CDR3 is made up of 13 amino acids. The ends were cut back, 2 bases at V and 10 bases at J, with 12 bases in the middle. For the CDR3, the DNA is TGTGCCAGCAGCTTATCCAGGGTATACGAGCAGTTCTTC. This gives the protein CASSLSRVYEQFF.

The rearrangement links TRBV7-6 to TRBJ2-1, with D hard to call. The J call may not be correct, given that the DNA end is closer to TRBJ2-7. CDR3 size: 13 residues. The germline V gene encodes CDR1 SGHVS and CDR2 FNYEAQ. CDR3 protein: CASSHERSNEQYF. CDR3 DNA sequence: TGTGCCAGCAGTCACGAACGGTCAAATGAGCAGTACTTC.

In DNA form, the CDR3 reads TGTGCCAGCAGTTACTCGATAGCGGGAGCCATGGAGCAGTTCTTC. Its translation: CASSYSIAGAMEQFF. The rearrangement links TRBV6-6 to TRBJ2-5, with 9 bases lining up with TRBD2. The J call may be mistaken, given a closer DNA end match to TRBJ2-1. This CDR3 region has 15 residues. CDR1 and CDR2 (germline): MNHNY, SVGAGI (reference sequence).

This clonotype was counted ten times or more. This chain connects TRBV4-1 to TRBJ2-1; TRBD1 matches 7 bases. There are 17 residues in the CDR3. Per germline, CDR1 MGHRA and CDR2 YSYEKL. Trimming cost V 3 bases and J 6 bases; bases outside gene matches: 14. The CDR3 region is CASSHPPTGSLSNEQFF. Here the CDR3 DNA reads TGCGCCAGCAGCCACCCGCCGACAGGGTCTCTCTCCAATGAGCAGTTCTTC.

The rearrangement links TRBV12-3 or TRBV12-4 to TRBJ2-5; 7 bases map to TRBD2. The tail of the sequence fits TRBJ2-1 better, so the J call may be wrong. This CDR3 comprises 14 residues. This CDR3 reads CASSSWTSNSEQFF. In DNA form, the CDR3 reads TGTGCCAGCAGTTCCTGGACTAGTAACAGTGAGCAGTTCTTC.

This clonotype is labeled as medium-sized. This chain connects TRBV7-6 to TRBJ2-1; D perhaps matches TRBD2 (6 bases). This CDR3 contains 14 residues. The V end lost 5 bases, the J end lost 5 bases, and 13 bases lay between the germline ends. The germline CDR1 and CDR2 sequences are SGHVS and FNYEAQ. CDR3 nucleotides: TGTGCCAGCAGCGCGACGAGGAGGGACAATGAGCAGTTCTTC. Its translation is CASSATRRDNEQFF. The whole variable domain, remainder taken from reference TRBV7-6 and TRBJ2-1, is GAGVSQSPRYKVTKRGQDVALRCDPISGHVSLYWYRQALGQGPEFLTYFNYEAQQDKSGLPNDRFSAERPEGSISTLTIQRTEQRDSAMYRCASSATRRDNEQFFGPGTRLTVL.

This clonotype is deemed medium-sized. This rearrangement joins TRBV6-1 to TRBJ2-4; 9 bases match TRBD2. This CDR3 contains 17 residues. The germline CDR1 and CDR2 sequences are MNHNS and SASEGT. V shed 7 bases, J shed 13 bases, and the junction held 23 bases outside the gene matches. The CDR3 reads CASTSFYSGSPNNEQYF. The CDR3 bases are TGTGCCAGCACAAGTTTTTATAGCGGGAGTCCGAACAATGAGCAGTACTTC.

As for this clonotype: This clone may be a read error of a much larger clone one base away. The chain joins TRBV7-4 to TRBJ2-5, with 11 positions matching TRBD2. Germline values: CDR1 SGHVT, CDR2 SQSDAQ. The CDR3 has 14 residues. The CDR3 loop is CVSSLAGGQETQYF. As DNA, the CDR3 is TGTGTCAGCAGCTTAGCGGGAGGGCAAGAGACCCAGTACTTC.

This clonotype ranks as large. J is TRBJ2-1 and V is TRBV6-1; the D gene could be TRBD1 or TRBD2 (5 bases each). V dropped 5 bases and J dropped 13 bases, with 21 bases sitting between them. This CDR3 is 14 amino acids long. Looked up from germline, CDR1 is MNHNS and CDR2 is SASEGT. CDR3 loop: CASSRDPDQETQFF. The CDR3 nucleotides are TGTGCCAGCAGTCGGGACCCTGACCAAGAGACCCAGTTCTTC.

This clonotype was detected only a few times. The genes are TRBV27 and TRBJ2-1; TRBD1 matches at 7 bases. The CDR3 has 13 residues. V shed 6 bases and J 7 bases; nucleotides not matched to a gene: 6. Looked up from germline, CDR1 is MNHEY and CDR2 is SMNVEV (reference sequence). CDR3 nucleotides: TGTGCCAGCAGAACAGGGGCCACTAATGAGCAGTTCTTC. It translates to CASRTGATNEQFF.

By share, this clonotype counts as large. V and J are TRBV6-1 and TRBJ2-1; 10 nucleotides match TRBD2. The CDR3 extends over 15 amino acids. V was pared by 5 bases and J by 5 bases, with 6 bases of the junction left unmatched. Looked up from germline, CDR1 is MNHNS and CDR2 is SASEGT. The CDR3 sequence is CASSFSGGANNEQFF. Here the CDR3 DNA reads TGTGCCAGCAGTTTCAGCGGGGGGGCAAACAATGAGCAGTTCTTC.

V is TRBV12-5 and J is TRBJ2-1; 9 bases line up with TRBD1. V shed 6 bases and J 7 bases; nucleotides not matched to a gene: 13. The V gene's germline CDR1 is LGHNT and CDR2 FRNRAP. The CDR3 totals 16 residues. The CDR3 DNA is TGTGCTAGTGGCCCTAGAAGCGGGACAGGGTTGAATGAGCAGTTCTTC. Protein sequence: CASGPRSGTGLNEQFF.

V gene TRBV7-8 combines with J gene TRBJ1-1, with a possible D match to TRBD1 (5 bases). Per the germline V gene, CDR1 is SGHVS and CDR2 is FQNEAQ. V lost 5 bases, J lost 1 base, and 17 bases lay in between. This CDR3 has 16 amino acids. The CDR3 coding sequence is TGTGCCAGCAGCCTAGTAGGGGAAGCAGGGAACACTGAAGCTTTCTTT. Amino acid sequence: CASSLVGEAGNTEAFF.

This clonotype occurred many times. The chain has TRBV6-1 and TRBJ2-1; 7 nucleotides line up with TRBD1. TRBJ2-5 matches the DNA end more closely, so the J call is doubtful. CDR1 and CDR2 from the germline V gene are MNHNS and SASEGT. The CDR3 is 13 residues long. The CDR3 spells CASVWTGRETQYF. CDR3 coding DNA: TGTGCCAGCGTCTGGACAGGACGAGAGACCCAGTACTTC.

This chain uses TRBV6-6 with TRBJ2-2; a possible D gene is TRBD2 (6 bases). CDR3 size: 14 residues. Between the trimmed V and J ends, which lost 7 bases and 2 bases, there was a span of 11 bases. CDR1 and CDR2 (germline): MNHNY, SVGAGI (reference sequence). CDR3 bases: TGTGCCAGCATACGGGAGCAAAACACCGGGGAGCTGTTTTTT. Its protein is CASIREQNTGELFF.

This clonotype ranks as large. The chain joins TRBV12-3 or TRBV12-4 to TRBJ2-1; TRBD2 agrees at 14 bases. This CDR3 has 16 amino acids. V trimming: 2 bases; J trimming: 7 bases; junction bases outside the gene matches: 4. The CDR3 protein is CASSLRLAGGGNEQFF. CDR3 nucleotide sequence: TGTGCCAGCAGTTTAAGACTAGCGGGAGGGGGGAATGAGCAGTTCTTC.

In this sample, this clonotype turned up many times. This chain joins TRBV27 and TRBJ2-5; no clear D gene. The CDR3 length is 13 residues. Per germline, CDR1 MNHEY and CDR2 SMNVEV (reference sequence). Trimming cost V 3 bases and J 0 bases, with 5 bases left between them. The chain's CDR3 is CASSFGNQETQYF. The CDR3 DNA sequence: TGTGCCAGCAGTTTTGGCAACCAAGAGACCCAGTACTTC.

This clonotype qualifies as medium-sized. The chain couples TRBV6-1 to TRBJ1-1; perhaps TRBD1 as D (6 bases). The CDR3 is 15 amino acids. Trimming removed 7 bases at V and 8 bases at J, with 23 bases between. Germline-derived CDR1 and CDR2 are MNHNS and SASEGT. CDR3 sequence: CASTSRGMPGEEAFF. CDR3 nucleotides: TGTGCCAGCACCTCGAGGGGCATGCCAGGGGAGGAAGCTTTCTTT.

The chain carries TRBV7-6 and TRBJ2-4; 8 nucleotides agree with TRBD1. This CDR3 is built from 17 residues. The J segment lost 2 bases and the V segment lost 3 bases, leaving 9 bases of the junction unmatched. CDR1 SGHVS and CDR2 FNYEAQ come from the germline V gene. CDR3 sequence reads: CASSLGRTGSSKNIQYF. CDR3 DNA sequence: TGTGCCAGCAGCTTGGGGAGGACAGGGTCATCCAAAAACATTCAGTACTTC.

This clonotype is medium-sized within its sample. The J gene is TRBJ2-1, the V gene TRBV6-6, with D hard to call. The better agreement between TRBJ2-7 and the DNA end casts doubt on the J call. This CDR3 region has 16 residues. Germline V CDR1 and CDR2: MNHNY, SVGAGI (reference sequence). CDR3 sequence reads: CASSYGARLVGYEQYF. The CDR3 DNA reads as TGTGCCAGCAGTTACGGCGCAAGGCTAGTGGGCTACGAGCAGTACTTC.

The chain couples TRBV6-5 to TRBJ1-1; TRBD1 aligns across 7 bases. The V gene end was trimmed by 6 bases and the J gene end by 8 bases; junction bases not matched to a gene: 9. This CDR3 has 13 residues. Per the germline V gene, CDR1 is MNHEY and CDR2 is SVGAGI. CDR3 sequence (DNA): TGTGCCAGCAGCCCGACAGGGCGAGGCGAAGCTTTCTTT. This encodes CASSPTGRGEAFF.

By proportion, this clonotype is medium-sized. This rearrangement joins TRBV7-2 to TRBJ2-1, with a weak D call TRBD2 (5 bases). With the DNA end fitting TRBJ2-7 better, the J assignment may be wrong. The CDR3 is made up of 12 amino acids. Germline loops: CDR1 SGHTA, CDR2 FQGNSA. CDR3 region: CASSPTSYEQYF. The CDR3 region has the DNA TGTGCCAGCAGCCCTACTAGTTACGAGCAGTACTTC.